The next 22 T cell receptor beta chains were all read from a single sample in a study of CD8+ T cells in alopecia areata. The sequencing template was cDNA reverse transcribed from extracted RNA. Profiled with immunoSEQ multiplex PCR; TCRdb holds only in-frame clones, not every one. The table lists over 110,000 clones, roughly 46% of them singletons. The sequencing used CD4+ T cells sorted from blood, collected at week 0. The origin of the receptors is a human donor with alopecia areata.

As to this clone: A junction boundary mismatches the germline segment, possibly from a read error. The V and J genes are TRBV5-1 and TRBJ2-5, with D perhaps matching TRBD2 (6 bases). Germline V gene data show CDR1 as SGHRS and CDR2 as YFSETQ. CDR3 size: 13 residues. Here the CDR3 reads CASRLGLQETQYF. The CDR3 bases are TGCGCCAGCAGGTTGGGACTTCAAGAGACCCAGTACTTC.

J is TRBJ1-4 and V is TRBV7-2; D gene unclear. This CDR3 comprises 16 residues. V was cut by 3 bases and J by 1 base, with 12 bases left in between. The germline V gene encodes CDR1 SGHTA and CDR2 FQGNSA. The CDR3 is CASSLARRRTNEKLFF. The CDR3 DNA reads as TGTGCCAGCAGCTTGGCAAGACGGAGAACTAATGAAAAACTGTTTTTT.

This chain uses TRBV28 with TRBJ2-1; 8 nucleotides match TRBD1. The CDR3 runs to 13 residues. CDR1 and CDR2 (germline): MDHEN, SYDVKM. Germline trimming cut 7 bases from V and 6 bases from J; bases unmatched to any gene: 5. In nucleotides, the CDR3 is TGTGCCAGCACTCTGGGACAGGTCAATGAGCAGTTCTTC. Translating it yields CASTLGQVNEQFF.

This clone was observed once. The rearrangement joins TRBV28 to TRBJ2-1; no clear D. The CDR3 is made up of 11 amino acids. Trimming left V 3 bases short and J 9 bases short, with 6 bases between. Germline CDR1 is MDHEN and CDR2 is SYDVKM. The CDR3 DNA sequence: TGTGCCAGCAGTTTGCGTGGTGAGCAGTTCTTC. Encoded protein: CASSLRGEQFF.

In this sample, this clone turned up a few times. This chain links TRBV25-1 with TRBJ2-5; D call uncertain. The CDR3 contains 13 residues. CDR1 and CDR2 from the germline V gene are MGHDK and SYGVNS. V gave up 2 bases and J gave up 2 bases, with 6 bases separating them. The CDR3, as DNA: TGTGCCAGCAGTGAACCTGTTCAAGAGACCCAGTACTTC. Its translation is CASSEPVQETQYF.

This clone was found a few times. The chain joins TRBV4-1 to TRBJ2-7; perhaps D is TRBD1 or TRBD2 (5 bases each). The CDR3 contains 14 residues. Germline V gene lookup returns CDR1 MGHRA and CDR2 YSYEKL. Trimming removed 1 base from V and 2 bases from J, with 9 bases in between. CDR3 nucleotides: TGCGCCAGCAGCCAAGGGGGACCTACCTACGAGCAGTACTTC. This sequence encodes CASSQGGPTYEQYF.

V is TRBV29-1 and J is TRBJ1-1, with D possibly being TRBD1 (5 bases). The CDR3 is 14 residues long. Deletions cut 2 bases from V and 4 bases from J, with 14 bases between. Germline V gives CDR1 SQVTM, CDR2 ANQGSEA. As DNA, the CDR3 is TGCAGCGTTGAATCTCGGCTCAGGGCCACTGAAGCTTTCTTT. Protein product: CSVESRLRATEAFF.

The sample holds a few counts of this clone. The genes are TRBV5-1 and TRBJ1-1; 8 bases match TRBD1. Germline assignment: CDR1 SGHRS and CDR2 YFSETQ. CDR3 length equals 15 residues. V shed 0 bases and J 0 bases; nucleotides not matched to a gene: 1. For the CDR3, the DNA is TGCGCCAGCAGCTTGGCAGGGGGCGTGAACACTGAAGCTTTCTTT. This sequence encodes CASSLAGGVNTEAFF.

The rearrangement links TRBV7-2 to TRBJ2-5, with D possibly matching TRBD2 (6 bases). Trimming cost V 3 bases and J 7 bases, with 12 bases left between them. The CDR3 is 13 amino acids. CDR1 SGHTA and CDR2 FQGNSA come from the germline V gene. This CDR3 reads CASSFWRDGTQYF. CDR3 nucleotides: TGTGCCAGCAGCTTCTGGCGGGATGGGACCCAGTACTTC. The variable domain in full, completed from reference TRBV7-2 and TRBJ2-5, reads GAGVSQSPSNKVTEKGKDVELRCDPISGHTALYWYRQSLGQGLEFLIYFQGNSAPDKSGLPSDRFSAERTGGSVSTLTIQRTQQEDSAVYLCASSFWRDGTQYFGPGTRLLVL.

Here the CDR3 reads CATSRDFRDTEAFF. As DNA, the CDR3 is TGTGCCACCAGCAGAGATTTCAGGGACACTGAAGCTTTCTTT. V usage is TRBV15 and J usage is TRBJ1-1; D may be TRBD1 (5 bases). The V end lost 0 bases, the J end lost 3 bases, and 8 bases lay between the germline ends. The CDR3 sequence is 14 residues long. Germline V gene lookup returns CDR1 LNHNV and CDR2 YYDKDF (reference sequence).

This sequence joins TRBV2 and TRBJ2-2; 7 bases fit TRBD1. Germline CDR1 SNHLY, CDR2 FYNNEI. V shed 3 bases and J 5 bases; nucleotides not matched to a gene: 0. This CDR3 has 13 residues. The CDR3 DNA follows: TGTGCCAGCAGTGAGGACAGGACCGGGGAGCTGTTTTTT. It specifies CASSEDRTGELFF.

This clone was detected only a few times. The chain joins TRBV19 to TRBJ1-2, with TRBD1 matching over 10 bases. J gave up 6 bases and V 6 bases, and 7 bases lay outside the gene matches. Germline V gene lookup returns CDR1 LNHDA and CDR2 SQIVND (reference sequence). This CDR3 region has 14 residues. CDR3 protein: CASSKGQGMDGYTF. The CDR3, as DNA: TGTGCCAGTAGCAAGGGACAGGGGATGGATGGCTACACCTTC.

This chain joins TRBV5-1 and TRBJ1-2; D remains unclear. The CDR3 sequence is 13 residues long. V lost 4 bases to trimming and J lost 6 bases, with 13 bases between them. Germline values: CDR1 SGHRS, CDR2 YFSETQ. CDR3 sequence: CASSRQPRDGYTF. As DNA, the CDR3 is TGCGCCAGCAGCCGGCAACCTAGGGATGGCTACACCTTC. Together with reference TRBV5-1 and TRBJ1-2, the CDR3 gives the full variable domain: KAGVTQTPRYLIKTRGQQVTLSCSPISGHRSVSWYQQTPGQGLQFLFEYFSETQRNKGNFPGRFSGRQFSNSRSEMNVSTLELGDSALYLCASSRQPRDGYTFGSGTRLTVV.

This chain connects TRBV5-1 to TRBJ2-5, with D unresolved. CDR3 length equals 12 residues. Looked up from germline, CDR1 is SGHRS and CDR2 is YFSETQ. Deletions cut 4 bases from V and 4 bases from J, with 8 bases between. The CDR3 sequence: CASSHPTETQYF. The CDR3 DNA reads as TGCGCCAGCAGCCACCCAACAGAGACCCAGTACTTC.

The rearrangement links TRBV5-1 to TRBJ2-7; 7 bases align to TRBD1. This CDR3 comprises 13 residues. Per the germline V gene, CDR1 is SGHRS and CDR2 is YFSETQ. V was clipped by 5 bases and J by 2 bases; unmatched bases: 4. CDR3 DNA sequence: TGCGCCAGCAGTTCCGACAGGGCCTACGAGCAGTACTTC. This encodes CASSSDRAYEQYF.

J is TRBJ2-6 and V is TRBV7-3, with 7 bases lining up with TRBD1. V lost 5 bases to trimming and J lost 2 bases; unmatched junction nucleotides: 15. The CDR3 contains 19 residues. Germline values: CDR1 SGHTA, CDR2 FQGTGA. In DNA form, the CDR3 reads TGTGCCAGCAGCCCCCCAGGGGGTATGAAACTGACTGGGGCCAACGTCCTGACTTTC. Translation: CASSPPGGMKLTGANVLTF.

Concerning this clone: Other DNA sequences in this sample translate to the same CDR3. The CDR3 protein is CASSQVARDTGELFF. The CDR3 DNA is TGTGCCAGCAGCCAAGTAGCAAGGGACACCGGGGAGCTGTTTTTT. V usage is TRBV4-2 and J usage is TRBJ2-2; D is unresolved. Germline loops: CDR1 LGHNA, CDR2 YNFKEQ. This CDR3 spans 15 amino acids. V dropped 1 base and J dropped 3 bases, with 9 bases sitting between them.

The V gene is TRBV28, the J gene TRBJ2-1; D might be TRBD1 (5 bases). Germline assignment: CDR1 MDHEN and CDR2 SYDVKM. The CDR3 runs to 13 residues. The V end was cut by 6 bases, the J end by 7 bases, with 13 bases between. The CDR3 region has the DNA TGTGCCAGCAGCCATCAGAAGGGGAATGAGCAGTTCTTC. Amino acids: CASSHQKGNEQFF.

The chain recombines TRBV29-1 with TRBJ1-1, with 7 bases that match TRBD1. With 7 bases clipped from V and 2 bases from J, the junction kept 7 bases outside the gene matches. This CDR3 region has 13 residues. Germline-derived CDR1 and CDR2 are SQVTM and ANQGSEA. CDR3 sequence: CSGNWDRNTEAFF. The CDR3 DNA reads as TGCAGCGGGAATTGGGACAGAAACACTGAAGCTTTCTTT.

The CDR3 DNA reads TGTGCCAGCAGCTCACAGGGACGGGATGAGCAGTTCTTC. Its protein product is CASSSQGRDEQFF. The V and J genes are TRBV9 and TRBJ2-1, with D possibly TRBD1 on 6 matching bases. The germline CDR1 and CDR2 sequences are SGDLS and YYNGEE. This CDR3 contains 13 residues. V lost 4 bases and J lost 8, with 13 bases in between.

This sequence joins TRBV11-3 and TRBJ2-7; D is undetermined. The CDR3 is 15 residues long. Per the germline V gene, CDR1 is SGHNT and CDR2 is YENEEA. Trimming cost V 1 base and J 7 bases, with 17 bases left between them. CDR3 amino acids: CASSLGGLDVGEQYF. The DNA of the CDR3 is TGTGCCAGCAGCTTAGGTGGGCTGGATGTTGGGGAGCAGTACTTC.

This chain uses TRBV30 with TRBJ1-2; D ambiguous. V lost 1 base and J lost 4, with 7 bases in between. From germline, CDR1 is GTSNPN and CDR2 SVGIG (reference sequence). This CDR3 has 12 amino acids. CDR3 in amino acids: CAWSGAGYGYTF. CDR3 nucleotide sequence: TGTGCCTGGAGTGGGGCAGGCTATGGCTACACCTTC.